The rows below give T cell receptor beta chains drawn from one sample of a study of cytomegalovirus exposure and HLA in healthy donors. Assay used: immunoSEQ multiplex PCR; TCRdb lists only in-frame clones, some missing. Of hundreds of thousands of clones in the sample, roughly 84% were seen once. Material: PBMCs. Receptors originate from a boy younger than 10 in good health and CMV-seronegative. CDR3s include the opening cysteine and the closing phenylalanine or tryptophan. Each record gives: D gene, J gene, V gene, CDR3 length, clone size, CDR3 protein, CDR3 DNA. The D gene is left open where the match is weak. The size entry is marked missing in some rows and otherwise reads once, few, many or a size class.

d_call: NA
j_call: TRBJ2-7
v_call: TRBV7-9
cdr3_length: 13
clone_size: NA
cdr3_aa: CATALSHSYEQYF
cdr3_nt: TGTGCCACCGCGTTAAGCCACTCCTACGAGCAGTACTTC

d_call: TRBD1
j_call: TRBJ2-7
v_call: TRBV11-3
cdr3_length: 15
clone_size: NA
cdr3_aa: CASSQQGQGLDEQYF
cdr3_nt: TGTGCCAGCAGCCAGCAGGGACAGGGCTTGGACGAGCAGTACTTC

d_call: NA
j_call: TRBJ1-1
v_call: TRBV5-8
cdr3_length: 14
clone_size: NA
cdr3_aa: CASSLLLGGTEAFF
cdr3_nt: TGTGCCAGCAGCTTGCTTCTTGGGGGGACTGAAGCTTTCTTT

d_call: NA
j_call: TRBJ2-3
v_call: TRBV7-2
cdr3_length: 13
clone_size: NA
cdr3_aa: CASSFSGEDTQYF
cdr3_nt: TGTGCCAGCAGCTTCTCGGGTGAAGATACGCAGTATTTT

d_call: NA
j_call: TRBJ2-3
v_call: TRBV14
cdr3_length: 13
clone_size: NA
cdr3_aa: CASSPRLTDTQYF
cdr3_nt: TGTGCCAGCAGCCCGAGACTCACAGATACGCAGTATTTT

d_call: TRBD1
j_call: TRBJ1-1
v_call: TRBV5-1
cdr3_length: 15
clone_size: NA
cdr3_aa: CASSLGGQINTEAFF
cdr3_nt: TGCGCCAGCAGCTTGGGGGGACAGATAAACACTGAAGCTTTCTTT

d_call: NA
j_call: TRBJ2-2
v_call: TRBV10-3
cdr3_length: 14
clone_size: NA
cdr3_aa: CAIRTLANTGELFF
cdr3_nt: TGTGCCATCAGGACTCTGGCGAACACCGGGGAGCTGTTTTTT

d_call: NA
j_call: TRBJ2-7
v_call: TRBV19
cdr3_length: 12
clone_size: NA
cdr3_aa: CASSQGGDEQYF
cdr3_nt: TGTGCCAGTAGCCAAGGAGGGGACGAGCAGTACTTC

d_call: TRBD2
j_call: TRBJ2-1
v_call: TRBV5-1
cdr3_length: 13
clone_size: NA
cdr3_aa: CASNPSGGNEQFF
cdr3_nt: TGCGCCAGCAATCCTAGCGGGGGGAATGAGCAGTTCTTC

d_call: TRBD1
j_call: TRBJ2-1
v_call: TRBV5-6
cdr3_length: 14
clone_size: NA
cdr3_aa: CASLTGTGVNEQFF
cdr3_nt: TGTGCCAGCCTGACCGGGACAGGGGTCAATGAGCAGTTCTTC

d_call: NA
j_call: TRBJ2-5
v_call: TRBV5-1
cdr3_length: 17
clone_size: NA
cdr3_aa: CASSPRAGGGPKETQYF
cdr3_nt: TGCGCCAGCAGCCCTAGGGCGGGCGGGGGCCCTAAAGAGACCCAGTACTTC

d_call: TRBD1
j_call: TRBJ1-2
v_call: TRBV13
cdr3_length: 14
clone_size: NA
cdr3_aa: CASSVPGTGYGYTF
cdr3_nt: TGTGCCAGCAGCGTCCCCGGGACAGGATACGGCTACACCTTC

d_call: TRBD2
j_call: TRBJ2-5
v_call: TRBV5-1
cdr3_length: 15
clone_size: NA
cdr3_aa: CASSRLAGSQETQYF
cdr3_nt: TGCGCCAGCAGCCGACTAGCGGGGAGCCAAGAGACCCAGTACTTC

d_call: NA
j_call: TRBJ2-7
v_call: TRBV27
cdr3_length: 13
clone_size: NA
cdr3_aa: CASSTQGAYEQYF
cdr3_nt: TGTGCCAGCAGCACCCAGGGTGCCTACGAGCAGTACTTC

d_call: NA
j_call: TRBJ2-7
v_call: TRBV29-1
cdr3_length: 13
clone_size: NA
cdr3_aa: CSATGTPSYEQYF
cdr3_nt: TGCAGCGCCACCGGGACACCTTCCTACGAGCAGTACTTC

d_call: NA
j_call: TRBJ2-7
v_call: TRBV5-1
cdr3_length: 16
clone_size: few
cdr3_aa: CASSLEVMAGNYEQYF
cdr3_nt: TGCGCCAGCAGCTTGGAAGTTATGGCAGGAAACTACGAGCAGTACTTC

d_call: NA
j_call: TRBJ1-5
v_call: TRBV2
cdr3_length: 14
clone_size: few
cdr3_aa: CASHSGTGTKPQHF
cdr3_nt: TGTGCCAGTCATTCCGGGACGGGGACTAAACCCCAGCATTTT

d_call: TRBD1
j_call: TRBJ2-3
v_call: TRBV6-1
cdr3_length: 16
clone_size: NA
cdr3_aa: CASSEMAGGFTDTQYF
cdr3_nt: TGTGCCAGCAGTGAAATGGCAGGGGGCTTCACAGATACGCAGTATTTT

d_call: TRBD2
j_call: TRBJ2-1
v_call: TRBV7-6
cdr3_length: 15
clone_size: NA
cdr3_aa: CASSLNSGRLGEQFF
cdr3_nt: TGTGCCAGCAGCTTAAATAGCGGGAGGTTGGGTGAGCAGTTCTTC

d_call: NA
j_call: TRBJ1-3
v_call: TRBV19
cdr3_length: 13
clone_size: NA
cdr3_aa: CASSGSSGNTIYF
cdr3_nt: TGTGCCAGTAGTGGGAGCTCTGGAAACACCATATATTTT

d_call: TRBD2
j_call: TRBJ2-5
v_call: TRBV6-5
cdr3_length: 16
clone_size: NA
cdr3_aa: CASSYSELAGGETQYF
cdr3_nt: TGTGCCAGCAGTTACTCGGAGTTAGCGGGGGGAGAGACCCAGTACTTC

d_call: NA
j_call: TRBJ2-7
v_call: TRBV6-6
cdr3_length: 13
clone_size: NA
cdr3_aa: CASSLDTYYEQYF
cdr3_nt: TGTGCCAGCAGCCTCGACACCTACTACGAGCAGTACTTC

d_call: TRBD1
j_call: TRBJ2-1
v_call: TRBV5-1
cdr3_length: 15
clone_size: NA
cdr3_aa: CASSSPGQEYNEQFF
cdr3_nt: TGCGCCAGCAGCTCTCCGGGACAGGAATACAATGAGCAGTTCTTC

d_call: TRBD1
j_call: TRBJ2-7
v_call: TRBV19
cdr3_length: 14
clone_size: few
cdr3_aa: CASSITGEAYEQYF
cdr3_nt: TGTGCCAGTAGTATTACAGGGGAAGCCTACGAGCAGTACTTC

d_call: NA
j_call: TRBJ1-1
v_call: TRBV11-2
cdr3_length: 15
clone_size: NA
cdr3_aa: CASSLTGIRNTEAFF
cdr3_nt: TGTGCCAGCAGCTTGACGGGGATACGGAACACTGAAGCTTTCTTT

d_call: TRBD2
j_call: TRBJ2-3
v_call: TRBV18
cdr3_length: 16
clone_size: NA
cdr3_aa: CASSPGLAGSTDTQYF
cdr3_nt: TGTGCCAGCTCACCGGGCCTAGCGGGTTCCACAGATACGCAGTATTTT

d_call: TRBD2
j_call: TRBJ2-3
v_call: TRBV11-2
cdr3_length: 15
clone_size: NA
cdr3_aa: CASTGLAGGPDTQYF
cdr3_nt: TGTGCCAGCACGGGACTAGCGGGAGGACCAGATACGCAGTATTTT

d_call: TRBD1
j_call: TRBJ1-2
v_call: TRBV5-1
cdr3_length: 13
clone_size: NA
cdr3_aa: CASSRDRGSGYTF
cdr3_nt: TGCGCCAGCAGCCGGGACAGGGGGAGCGGCTACACCTTC

d_call: NA
j_call: TRBJ1-3
v_call: TRBV29-1
cdr3_length: 12
clone_size: NA
cdr3_aa: CSVQLVADTIYF
cdr3_nt: TGCAGCGTTCAATTGGTAGCCGACACCATATATTTT

d_call: NA
j_call: TRBJ1-6
v_call: TRBV7-3
cdr3_length: 15
clone_size: once
cdr3_aa: CASSVSGAYNSPLHF
cdr3_nt: TGTGCCAGCAGCGTCTCAGGTGCCTATAATTCACCCCTCCACTTT

d_call: NA
j_call: TRBJ1-6
v_call: TRBV19
cdr3_length: 14
clone_size: NA
cdr3_aa: CASSIGGLDSPLHF
cdr3_nt: TGTGCCAGTAGTATAGGCGGGTTGGATTCACCCCTCCACTTT

d_call: NA
j_call: TRBJ2-1
v_call: TRBV10-2
cdr3_length: 16
clone_size: NA
cdr3_aa: CASRDLGSLTYNEQFF
cdr3_nt: TGCGCCAGCAGGGACCTGGGGAGCTTAACTTACAATGAGCAGTTCTTC

d_call: NA
j_call: TRBJ2-2
v_call: TRBV4-1
cdr3_length: 16
clone_size: NA
cdr3_aa: CASSPGAGAITGELFF
cdr3_nt: TGCGCCAGCAGCCCCGGGGCGGGGGCGATCACCGGGGAGCTGTTTTTT